Given below is one T cell receptor beta chain in context. This specimen comes from a study of control samples from healthy donors and cancer patients. Assay: immunoSEQ multiplex PCR; the TCRdb copy retains only in-frame clones and omits some. The table shows around 94,000 clones, with 92% occurring only once. In germline, CDR1 is LGHNA, CDR2 YSLEER. V was shortened by 0 bases and J by 10 bases, with 16 bases between the two germline ends. This CDR3 has 16 amino acids. This sequence originates from a woman younger than 35 in good health. The chain employs TRBV4-3 and TRBJ1-6, with D possibly matching TRBD1 (5 bases). Sequencing was carried out using blood. CDR3 protein: CASSQDGELRGSPLHF. The CDR3 DNA sequence: TGCGCCAGCAGCCAAGATGGGGAATTGAGGGGATCACCCCTCCACTTT.